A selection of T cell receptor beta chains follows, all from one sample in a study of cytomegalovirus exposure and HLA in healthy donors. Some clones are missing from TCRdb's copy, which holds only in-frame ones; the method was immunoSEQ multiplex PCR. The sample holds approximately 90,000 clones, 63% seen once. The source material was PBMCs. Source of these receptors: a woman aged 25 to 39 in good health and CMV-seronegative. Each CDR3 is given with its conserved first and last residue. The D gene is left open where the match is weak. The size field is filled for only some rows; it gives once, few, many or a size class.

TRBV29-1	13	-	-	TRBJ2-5	CSVGRQDQETQYF	TGCAGCGTTGGGAGACAGGACCAAGAGACCCAGTACTTC
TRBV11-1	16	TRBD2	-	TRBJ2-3	CASSLRRGGRGDTQYF	TGTGCCAGCAGCTTAAGGCGGGGGGGCCGAGGAGATACGCAGTATTTT
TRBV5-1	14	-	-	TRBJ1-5	CASSQIPGGQPQHF	TGCGCCAGCAGCCAGATCCCTGGAGGTCAGCCCCAGCATTTT
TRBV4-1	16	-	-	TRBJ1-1	CASSQDEGQGITEAFF	TGCGCCAGCAGCCAAGATGAAGGGCAGGGTATAACTGAAGCTTTCTTT
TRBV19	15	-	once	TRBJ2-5	CASSATSVAGETQYF	TGTGCCAGTAGCGCCACTTCTGTGGCAGGGGAGACCCAGTACTTC
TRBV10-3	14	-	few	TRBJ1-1	CAISVGGGKAEAFF	TGTGCCATCAGTGTCGGAGGCGGGAAAGCTGAAGCTTTCTTT
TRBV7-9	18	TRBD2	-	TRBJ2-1	CASSLEPGLAGGLNEQFF	TGTGCCAGCAGCTTAGAACCGGGACTAGCGGGAGGGCTTAATGAGCAGTTCTTC
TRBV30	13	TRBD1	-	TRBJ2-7	CAWTGTGTREQYF	TGTGCCTGGACCGGGACAGGGACCCGCGAGCAGTACTTC
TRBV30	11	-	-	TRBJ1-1	CASSGETEAFF	TGTGCCTCATCAGGGGAGACTGAAGCTTTCTTT
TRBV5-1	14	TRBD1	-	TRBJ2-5	CASSLTGGAETQYF	TGCGCCAGCAGCCTGACAGGGGGCGCGGAGACCCAGTACTTC
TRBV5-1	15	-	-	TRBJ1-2	CASSLVVGLNYGYTF	TGCGCCAGCAGCTTGGTAGTGGGGCTTAACTATGGCTACACCTTC
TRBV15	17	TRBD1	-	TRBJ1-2	CATSREAGGVSNYGYTF	TGTGCCACCAGCAGAGAGGCAGGGGGCGTATCTAACTATGGCTACACCTTC
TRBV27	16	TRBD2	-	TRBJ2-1	CASRPRLAGAYNEQFF	TGTGCCAGCAGACCCCGACTAGCGGGGGCCTACAATGAGCAGTTCTTC
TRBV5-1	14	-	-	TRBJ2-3	CASSLTPYTDTQYF	TGCGCCAGCAGCTTAACACCTTACACAGATACGCAGTATTTT
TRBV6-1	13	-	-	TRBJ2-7	CASSEWADYEQYF	TGTGCCAGCAGTGAATGGGCAGACTACGAGCAGTACTTC
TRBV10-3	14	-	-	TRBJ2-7	CAINEQGNRDEQYF	TGTGCCATCAATGAACAGGGTAATCGGGACGAGCAGTACTTC
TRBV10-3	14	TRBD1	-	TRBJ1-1	CAIRPGQGATEAFF	TGTGCCATCAGACCCGGACAGGGGGCAACTGAAGCTTTCTTT
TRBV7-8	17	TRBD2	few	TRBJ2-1	CASSVRTSGGVYNEQFF	TGTGCCAGCAGCGTCCGGACTAGCGGGGGAGTCTACAATGAGCAGTTCTTC
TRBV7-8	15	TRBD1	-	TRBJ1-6	CASTPGQGWDSPLHF	TGTGCCAGCACCCCGGGACAGGGGTGGGATTCACCCCTCCACTTT
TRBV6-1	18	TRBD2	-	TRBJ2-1	CASSELAPGTSGYNEQFF	TGTGCCAGCAGTGAACTCGCCCCCGGGACTAGCGGTTACAATGAGCAGTTCTTC
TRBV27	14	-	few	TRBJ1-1	CASRPRTANTEAFF	TGTGCCAGCAGGCCCCGGACAGCGAACACTGAAGCTTTCTTT
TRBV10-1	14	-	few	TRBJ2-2	CASTDRPNTGELFF	TGCGCCAGTACTGACAGACCGAACACCGGGGAGCTGTTTTTT
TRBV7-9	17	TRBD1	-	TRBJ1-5	CASTLNPGQTSNQPQHF	TGTGCCAGCACATTGAATCCGGGACAGACAAGCAATCAGCCCCAGCATTTT
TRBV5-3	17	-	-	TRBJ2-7	CARSLPFTGTGYYEQYF	TGTGCCAGAAGCTTACCTTTTACTGGAACAGGGTACTACGAGCAGTACTTC
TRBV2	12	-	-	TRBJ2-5	CASGGAWETQYF	TGTGCCAGCGGTGGGGCCTGGGAGACCCAGTACTTC
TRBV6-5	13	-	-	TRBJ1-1	CASKRTAGGEAFF	TGTGCCAGCAAGAGGACCGCGGGTGGTGAAGCTTTCTTT
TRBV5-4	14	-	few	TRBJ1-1	CASSRGAGQAEAFF	TGTGCCAGCAGTCGTGGTGCGGGCCAGGCGGAAGCTTTCTTT
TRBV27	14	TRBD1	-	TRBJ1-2	CASSRSGQGGGYTF	TGTGCCAGCTCAAGGTCCGGACAGGGCGGAGGCTACACCTTC
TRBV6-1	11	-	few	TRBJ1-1	CASRVRVEAFF	TGTGCCAGCAGGGTTCGGGTCGAAGCTTTCTTT
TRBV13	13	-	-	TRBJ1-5	CASSAGGNQPQHF	TGTGCCAGCAGCGCGGGGGGCAATCAGCCCCAGCATTTT
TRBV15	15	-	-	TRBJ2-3	CATSTSGHSTDTQYF	TGTGCCACCAGCACCAGCGGTCATAGCACAGATACGCAGTATTTT
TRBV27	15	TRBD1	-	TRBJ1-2	CASSLRGQGLNGYTF	TGTGCCAGCAGTTTAAGAGGACAGGGATTGAATGGCTACACCTTC
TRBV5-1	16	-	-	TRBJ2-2	CASSLRGGPNTGELFF	TGCGCCAGCAGCCTACGCGGGGGCCCAAACACCGGGGAGCTGTTTTTT
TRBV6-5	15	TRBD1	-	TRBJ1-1	CASKGFGTGNTEAFF	TGTGCCAGCAAGGGATTCGGGACAGGGAACACTGAAGCTTTCTTT
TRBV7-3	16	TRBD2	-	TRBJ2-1	CASSLKGRGAYNEQFF	TGTGCCAGCAGCTTAAAGGGTCGGGGGGCCTACAATGAGCAGTTCTTC
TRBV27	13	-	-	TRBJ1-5	CASSLDRSGPQHF	TGTGCCAGCAGTCTCGACAGGAGTGGGCCCCAGCATTTT
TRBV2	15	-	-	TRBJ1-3	CASSEGGGGRNTIYF	TGTGCCAGCAGTGAAGGGGGCGGGGGCCGAAACACCATATATTTT
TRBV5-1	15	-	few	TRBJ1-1	CASSLDGTTNTEAFF	TGCGCCAGCAGCTTGGACGGGACAACTAACACTGAAGCTTTCTTT
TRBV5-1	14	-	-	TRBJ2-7	CASSGQATSYEQYF	TGCGCCAGCAGCGGTCAGGCTACGTCCTACGAGCAGTACTTC
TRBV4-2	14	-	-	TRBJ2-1	CASEKGDSYNEQFF	TGTGCCAGCGAGAAGGGGGATTCCTACAATGAGCAGTTCTTC
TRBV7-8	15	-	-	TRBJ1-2	CASSLATDPNYGYTF	TGTGCCAGCAGCTTAGCAACAGATCCTAACTATGGCTACACCTTC
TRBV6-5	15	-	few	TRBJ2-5	CASSFGGMDGETQYF	TGTGCCAGCAGTTTTGGCGGGATGGACGGGGAGACCCAGTACTTC
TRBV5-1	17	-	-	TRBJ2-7	CASSLGLPGQLSYEQYF	TGCGCCAGCAGCTTGGGGCTACCGGGACAACTGTCCTACGAGCAGTACTTC
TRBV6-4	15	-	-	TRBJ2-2	CASSDAGVDTGELFF	TGTGCCAGCAGTGACGCCGGTGTGGACACCGGGGAGCTGTTTTTT
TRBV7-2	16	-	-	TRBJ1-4	CASSRGRETTNEKLFF	TGTGCCAGCAGCCGGGGCCGGGAGACAACTAATGAAAAACTGTTTTTT
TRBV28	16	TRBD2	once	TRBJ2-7	CASSSSGSSGLYEQYF	TGTGCCAGCAGTTCCTCAGGTTCTAGCGGGCTCTACGAGCAGTACTTC
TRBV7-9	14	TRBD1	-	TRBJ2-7	CASSLRTGEDEQYF	TGTGCCAGCAGCCTCCGGACAGGGGAGGACGAGCAGTACTTC
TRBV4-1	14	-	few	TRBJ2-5	CASSQGLLQETQYF	TGCGCCAGCAGCCAGGGCCTTCTCCAAGAGACCCAGTACTTC
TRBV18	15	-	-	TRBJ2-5	CASSPETVKQETQYF	TGTGCCAGCTCACCAGAGACAGTAAAACAAGAGACCCAGTACTTC
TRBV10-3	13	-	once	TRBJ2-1	CAIKGDTVNEQFF	TGTGCCATCAAGGGGGACACGGTAAATGAGCAGTTCTTC